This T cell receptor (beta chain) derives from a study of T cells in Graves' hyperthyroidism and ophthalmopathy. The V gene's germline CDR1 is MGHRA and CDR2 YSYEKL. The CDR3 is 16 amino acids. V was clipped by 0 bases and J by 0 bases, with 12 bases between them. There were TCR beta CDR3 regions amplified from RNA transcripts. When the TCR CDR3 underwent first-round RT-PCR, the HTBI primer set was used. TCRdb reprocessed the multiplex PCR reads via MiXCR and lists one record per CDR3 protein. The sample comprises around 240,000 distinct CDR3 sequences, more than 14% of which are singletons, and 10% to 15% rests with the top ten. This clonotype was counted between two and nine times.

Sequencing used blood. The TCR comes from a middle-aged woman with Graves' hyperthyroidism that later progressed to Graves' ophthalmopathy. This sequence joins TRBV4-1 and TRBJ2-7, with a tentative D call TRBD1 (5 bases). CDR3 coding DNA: TGCGCCAGCAGCCAAGATAGGACACCAATCTCCTACGAGCAGTACTTC. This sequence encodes CASSQDRTPISYEQYF.